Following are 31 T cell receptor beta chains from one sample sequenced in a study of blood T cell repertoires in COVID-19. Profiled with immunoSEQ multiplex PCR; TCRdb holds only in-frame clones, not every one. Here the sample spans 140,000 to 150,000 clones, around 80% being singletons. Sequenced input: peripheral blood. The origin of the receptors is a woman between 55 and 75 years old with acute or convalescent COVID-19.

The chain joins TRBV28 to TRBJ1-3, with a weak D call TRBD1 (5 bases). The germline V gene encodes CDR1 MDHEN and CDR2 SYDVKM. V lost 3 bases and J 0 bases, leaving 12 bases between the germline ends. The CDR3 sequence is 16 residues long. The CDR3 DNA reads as TGTGCCAGCAGTTTTTGGGGGGTCGACTCTGGAAACACCATATATTTT. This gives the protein CASSFWGVDSGNTIYF.

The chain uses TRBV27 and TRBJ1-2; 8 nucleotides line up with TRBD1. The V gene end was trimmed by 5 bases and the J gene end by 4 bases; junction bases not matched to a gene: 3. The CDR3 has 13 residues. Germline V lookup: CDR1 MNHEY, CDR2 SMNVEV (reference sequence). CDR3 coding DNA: TGTGCCAGCAGTGACAGGGGACTCTATGGCTACACCTTC. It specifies CASSDRGLYGYTF.

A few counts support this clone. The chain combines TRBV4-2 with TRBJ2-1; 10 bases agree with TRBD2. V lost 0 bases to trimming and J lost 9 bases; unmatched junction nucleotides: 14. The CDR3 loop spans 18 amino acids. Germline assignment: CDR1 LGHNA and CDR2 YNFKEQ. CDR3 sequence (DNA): TGTGCCAGCAGCCAAGATTATTGGGCTAGCGGGAGAGGAAGTGAGCAGTTCTTC. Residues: CASSQDYWASGRGSEQFF.

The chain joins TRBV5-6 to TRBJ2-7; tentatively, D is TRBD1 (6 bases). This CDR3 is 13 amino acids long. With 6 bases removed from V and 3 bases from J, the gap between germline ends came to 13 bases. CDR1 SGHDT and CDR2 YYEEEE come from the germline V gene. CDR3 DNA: TGTGCCAGCACTACACAGGGATTCTACGAGCAGTACTTC. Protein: CASTTQGFYEQYF.

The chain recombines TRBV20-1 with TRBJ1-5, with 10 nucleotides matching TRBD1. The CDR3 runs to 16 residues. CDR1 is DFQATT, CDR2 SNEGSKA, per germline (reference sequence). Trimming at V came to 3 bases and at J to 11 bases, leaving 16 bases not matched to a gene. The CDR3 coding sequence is TGCAGTGCTAGTAAAGTGCACCGGGACAGGGGTTCGGCCCAGCATTTT. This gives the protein CSASKVHRDRGSAQHF.

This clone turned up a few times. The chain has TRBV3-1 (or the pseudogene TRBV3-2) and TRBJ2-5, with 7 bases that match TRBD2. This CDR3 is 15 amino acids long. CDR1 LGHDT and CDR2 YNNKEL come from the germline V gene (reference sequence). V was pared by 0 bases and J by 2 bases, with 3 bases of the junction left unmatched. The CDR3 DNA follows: TGTGCCAGCAGCCAAGAATCGCGGGGGCAAGAGACCCAGTACTTC. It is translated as CASSQESRGQETQYF.

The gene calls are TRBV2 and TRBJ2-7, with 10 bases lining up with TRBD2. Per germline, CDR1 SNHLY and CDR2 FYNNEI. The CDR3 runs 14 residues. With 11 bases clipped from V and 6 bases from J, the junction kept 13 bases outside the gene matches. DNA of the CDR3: TGTGCCCTACGGAGCGGGGGGGCGCCTGGCGAGCAGTACTTC. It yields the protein CALRSGGAPGEQYF.

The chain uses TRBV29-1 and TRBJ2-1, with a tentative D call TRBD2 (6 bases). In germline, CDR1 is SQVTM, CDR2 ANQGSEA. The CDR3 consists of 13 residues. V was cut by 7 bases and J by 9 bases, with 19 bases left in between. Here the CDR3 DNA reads TGCAGCGGGAGCTTGGGGGGAAAGGGTGAGCAGTTCTTC. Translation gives CSGSLGGKGEQFF.

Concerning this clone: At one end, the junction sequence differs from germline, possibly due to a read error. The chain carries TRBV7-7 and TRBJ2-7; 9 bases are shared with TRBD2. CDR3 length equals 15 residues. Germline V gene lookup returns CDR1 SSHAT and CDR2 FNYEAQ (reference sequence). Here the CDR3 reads CASSLSLAGIHEQYF. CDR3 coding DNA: TGTGCTAGCAGCTTAAGCCTAGCGGGAATCCACGAGCAGTACTTC.

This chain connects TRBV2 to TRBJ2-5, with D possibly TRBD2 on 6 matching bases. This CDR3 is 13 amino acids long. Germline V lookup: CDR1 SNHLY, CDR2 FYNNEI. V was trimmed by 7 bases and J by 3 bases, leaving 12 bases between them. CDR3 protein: CASTPGGKETQYF. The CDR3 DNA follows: TGTGCCAGCACTCCTGGGGGGAAAGAGACCCAGTACTTC.

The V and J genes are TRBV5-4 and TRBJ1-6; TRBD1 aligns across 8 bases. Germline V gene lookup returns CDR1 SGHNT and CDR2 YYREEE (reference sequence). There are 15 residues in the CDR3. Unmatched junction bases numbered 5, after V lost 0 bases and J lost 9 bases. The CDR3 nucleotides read TGTGCCAGCAGCTTGGGGACAGGGAGGAGTTCACCCCTCCACTTT. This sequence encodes CASSLGTGRSSPLHF.

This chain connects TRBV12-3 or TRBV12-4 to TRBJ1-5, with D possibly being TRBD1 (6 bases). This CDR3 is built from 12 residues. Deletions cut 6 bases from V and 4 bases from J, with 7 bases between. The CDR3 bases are TGTGCCAGCAGGGACAGTAATCAGCCCCAGCATTTT. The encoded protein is CASRDSNQPQHF.

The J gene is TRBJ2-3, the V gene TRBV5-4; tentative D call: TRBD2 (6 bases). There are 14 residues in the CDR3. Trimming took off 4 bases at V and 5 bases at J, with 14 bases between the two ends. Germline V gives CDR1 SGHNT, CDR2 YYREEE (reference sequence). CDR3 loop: CASSPAEGIDTQYF. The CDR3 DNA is TGTGCCAGCAGCCCCGCGGAGGGAATAGATACGCAGTATTTT.

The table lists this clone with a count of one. The CDR3 reads CSVPVGHPNTEAFF. The CDR3 region has the DNA TGCAGCGTTCCGGTGGGACACCCGAACACTGAAGCTTTCTTT. V and J are TRBV29-1 and TRBJ1-1; D is perhaps TRBD1 (6 bases). The CDR3 sequence is 14 residues long. V gave up 5 bases and J gave up 1 base, with 14 bases separating them. The germline CDR1 and CDR2 sequences are SQVTM and ANQGSEA.

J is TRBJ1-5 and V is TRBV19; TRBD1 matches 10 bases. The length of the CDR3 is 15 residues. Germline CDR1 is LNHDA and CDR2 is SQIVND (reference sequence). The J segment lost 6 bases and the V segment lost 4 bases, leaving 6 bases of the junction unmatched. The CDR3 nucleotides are TGTGCCAGTAGTACGGACAGGGGGTTCAGTCAGCCCCAGCATTTT. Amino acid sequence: CASSTDRGFSQPQHF.

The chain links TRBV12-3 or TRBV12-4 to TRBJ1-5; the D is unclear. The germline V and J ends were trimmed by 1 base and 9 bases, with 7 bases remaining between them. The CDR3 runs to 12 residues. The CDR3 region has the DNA TGTGCCAGCAGTTTAGGCATACTGCCCCAGCATTTT. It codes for CASSLGILPQHF.

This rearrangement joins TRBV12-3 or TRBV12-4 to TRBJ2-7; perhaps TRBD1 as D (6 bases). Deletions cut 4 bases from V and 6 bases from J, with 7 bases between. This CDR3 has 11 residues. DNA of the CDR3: TGTGCCAGCAGTTCAGGGGTCGAGCAGTACTTC. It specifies CASSSGVEQYF.

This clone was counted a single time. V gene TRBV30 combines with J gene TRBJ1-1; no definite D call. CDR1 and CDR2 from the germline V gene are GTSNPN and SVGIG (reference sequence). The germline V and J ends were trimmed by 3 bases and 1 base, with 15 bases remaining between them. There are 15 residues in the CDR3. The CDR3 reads CAWREGIGSNTEAFF. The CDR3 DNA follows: TGTGCCTGGAGAGAGGGAATCGGATCGAACACTGAAGCTTTCTTT.

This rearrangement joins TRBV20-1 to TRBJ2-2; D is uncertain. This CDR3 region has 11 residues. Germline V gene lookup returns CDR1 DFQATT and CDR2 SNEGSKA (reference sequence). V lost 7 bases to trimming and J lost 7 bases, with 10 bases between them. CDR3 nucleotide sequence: TGCAGTGTCCCTACGGGCGGGGAGCTGTTTTTT. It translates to CSVPTGGELFF.

Here the CDR3 reads CASVGTSEWELNEKLFF. CDR3 sequence (DNA): TGTGCCAGCGTCGGGACATCCGAATGGGAACTTAATGAAAAACTGTTTTTT. V usage is TRBV2 and J usage is TRBJ1-4, with D perhaps matching TRBD1 (6 bases). The CDR3 totals 17 residues. V was shortened by 8 bases and J by 4 bases, with 23 bases between the two germline ends. The germline CDR1 and CDR2 sequences are SNHLY and FYNNEI.

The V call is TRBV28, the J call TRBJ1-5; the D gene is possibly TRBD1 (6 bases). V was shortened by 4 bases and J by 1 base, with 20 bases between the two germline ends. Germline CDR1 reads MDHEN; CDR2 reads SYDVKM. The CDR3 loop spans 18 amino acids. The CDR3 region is CASSSPIDRFGSNQPQHF. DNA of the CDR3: TGTGCCAGCAGTTCCCCCATTGACAGGTTCGGGAGCAATCAGCCCCAGCATTTT.

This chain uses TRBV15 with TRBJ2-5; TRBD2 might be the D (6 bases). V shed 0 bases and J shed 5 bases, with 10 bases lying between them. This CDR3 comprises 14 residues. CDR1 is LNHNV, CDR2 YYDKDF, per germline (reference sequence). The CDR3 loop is CATSRDPSEETQYF. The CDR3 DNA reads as TGTGCCACCAGCAGAGACCCTAGCGAGGAGACCCAGTACTTC. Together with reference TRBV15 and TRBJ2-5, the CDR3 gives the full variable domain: DAMVIQNPRYQVTQFGKPVTLSCSQTLNHNVMYWYQQKSSQAPKLLFHYYDKDFNNEADTPDNFQSRRPNTSFCFLDIRSPGLGDTAMYLCATSRDPSEETQYFGPGTRLLVL.

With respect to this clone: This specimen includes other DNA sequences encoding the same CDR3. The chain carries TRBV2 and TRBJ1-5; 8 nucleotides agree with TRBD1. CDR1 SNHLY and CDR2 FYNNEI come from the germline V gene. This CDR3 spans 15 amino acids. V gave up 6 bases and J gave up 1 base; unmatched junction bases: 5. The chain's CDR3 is CASSVDRGSNQPQHF. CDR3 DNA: TGTGCCAGCAGCGTAGACAGGGGCAGCAATCAGCCCCAGCATTTT. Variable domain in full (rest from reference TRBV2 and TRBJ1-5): EPEVTQTPSHQVTQMGQEVILRCVPISNHLYFYWYRQILGQKVEFLVSFYNNEISEKSEIFDDQFSVERPDGSNFTLKIRSTKLEDSAMYFCASSVDRGSNQPQHFGDGTRLSIL.

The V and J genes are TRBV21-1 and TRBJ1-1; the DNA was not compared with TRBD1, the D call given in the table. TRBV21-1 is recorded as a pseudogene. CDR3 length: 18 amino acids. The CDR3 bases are TGTGCCAGCAGCACGCGGCGGACAGGGGGCGTGGTTGGAACTGAAGCTTTCTTT. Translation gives CASSTRRTGGVVGTEAFF.

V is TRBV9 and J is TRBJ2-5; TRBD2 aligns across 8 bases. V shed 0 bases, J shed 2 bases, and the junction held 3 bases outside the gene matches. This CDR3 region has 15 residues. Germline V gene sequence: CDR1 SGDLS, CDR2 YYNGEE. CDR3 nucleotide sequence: TGTGCCAGCAGCGTAGAGGCGGGAGGTCAAGAGACCCAGTACTTC. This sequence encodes CASSVEAGGQETQYF.

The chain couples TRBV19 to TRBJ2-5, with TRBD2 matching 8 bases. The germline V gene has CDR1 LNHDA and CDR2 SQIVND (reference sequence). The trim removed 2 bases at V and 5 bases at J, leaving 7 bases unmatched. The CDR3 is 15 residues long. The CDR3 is CASSIPREGRETQYF. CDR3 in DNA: TGTGCCAGTAGTATACCCCGGGAGGGCCGGGAGACCCAGTACTTC.

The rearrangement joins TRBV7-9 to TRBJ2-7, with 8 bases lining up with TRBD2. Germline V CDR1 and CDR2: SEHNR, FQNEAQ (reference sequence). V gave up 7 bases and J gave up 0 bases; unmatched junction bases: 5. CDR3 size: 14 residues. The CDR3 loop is CASTRSGSSYEQYF. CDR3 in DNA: TGTGCCAGCACCCGAAGCGGGAGCTCCTACGAGCAGTACTTC.

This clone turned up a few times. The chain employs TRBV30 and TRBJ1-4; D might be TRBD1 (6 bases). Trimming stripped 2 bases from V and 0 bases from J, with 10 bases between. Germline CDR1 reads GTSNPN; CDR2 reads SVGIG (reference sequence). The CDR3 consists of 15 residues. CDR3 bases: TGTGCCTGGAGTAAAGGGGGTGCAACTAATGAAAAACTGTTTTTT. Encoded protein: CAWSKGGATNEKLFF.

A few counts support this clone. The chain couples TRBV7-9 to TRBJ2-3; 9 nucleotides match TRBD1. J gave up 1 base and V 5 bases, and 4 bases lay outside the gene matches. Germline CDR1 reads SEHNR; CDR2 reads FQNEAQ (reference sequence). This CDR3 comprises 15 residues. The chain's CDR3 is CASSGWTGGTDTQYF. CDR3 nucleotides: TGTGCCAGCAGCGGATGGACAGGGGGCACAGATACGCAGTATTTT. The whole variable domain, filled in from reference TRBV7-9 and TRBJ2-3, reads DTGVSQNPRHKITKRGQNVTFRCDPISEHNRLYWYRQTLGQGPEFLTYFQNEAQLEKSRLLSDRFSAERPKGSFSTLEIQRTEQGDSAMYLCASSGWTGGTDTQYFGPGTRLTVL.

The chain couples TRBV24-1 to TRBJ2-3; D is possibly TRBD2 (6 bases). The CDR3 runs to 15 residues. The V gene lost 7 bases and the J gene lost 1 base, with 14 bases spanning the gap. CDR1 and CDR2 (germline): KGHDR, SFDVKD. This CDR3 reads CATSRRGGGTDTQYF. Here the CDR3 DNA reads TGTGCCACCAGCCGAAGGGGCGGGGGCACAGATACGCAGTATTTT.

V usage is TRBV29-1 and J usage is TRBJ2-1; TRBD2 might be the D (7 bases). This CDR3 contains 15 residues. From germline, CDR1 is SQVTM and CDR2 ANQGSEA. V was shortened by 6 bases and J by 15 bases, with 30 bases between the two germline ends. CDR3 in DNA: TGCAGCGTCCGACGGGGGGCGGGGAAGAAAATCTTTTGGTTCTTC. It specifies CSVRRGAGKKIFWFF.